These 20 T cell receptor beta chains came from one sample sequenced in a study of CD8 T cells in ankylosing spondylitis. Via MiXCR, TCRdb re-called the 5' RACE reads, giving one row per CDR3 protein. The sample lists roughly 90,000 distinct CDR3 sequences, roughly 8.3% seen once, with approximately 9.9% in the top ten. The sample consisted of blood, either unsorted or a sorted T cell fraction (not recorded which). The origin of the receptors is a male donor with ankylosing spondylitis or in good health (not recorded which).

In this sample, this clonotype turned up a few times. The rearrangement uses TRBV7-2 and TRBJ2-7; weak D call: TRBD1 (5 bases). CDR1 is SGHTA and CDR2 is FQGNSA in the germline V gene. The CDR3 is made up of 14 amino acids. Trimming removed 4 bases at V and 2 bases at J, with 12 bases between. The CDR3 DNA reads as TGTGCCAGCAGCTGGGCAGGGCTTACCTACGAGCAGTACTTC. Residues: CASSWAGLTYEQYF.

This clonotype was counted ten times or more. The chain is built from TRBV7-9 and TRBJ1-2; 9 bases fit TRBD1. This CDR3 contains 15 residues. CDR1 and CDR2 (germline): SEHNR, FQNEAQ (reference sequence). With 5 bases clipped from V and 6 bases from J, the junction kept 10 bases outside the gene matches. The CDR3 reads CASSLGQGRVDGYTF. CDR3 DNA: TGTGCCAGCAGCCTCGGACAGGGGCGGGTGGATGGCTACACCTTC.

This sequence joins TRBV11-2 and TRBJ1-6, with 7 bases identical to TRBD1. The CDR3 length is 15 residues. J gave up 1 base and V 5 bases, and 2 bases lay outside the gene matches. Germline CDR1 SGHAT, CDR2 FQNNGV. The CDR3 coding sequence is TGTGCCAGCAGCCCAGGGGGGTCCTATAATTCACCCCTCCACTTT. It is translated as CASSPGGSYNSPLHF.

This clonotype has a count of ten or more. The chain uses TRBV3-1 and TRBJ2-3, with D perhaps TRBD2 (5 bases). Trimming removed 3 bases at V and 4 bases at J, with 11 bases between. The CDR3 totals 14 residues. Looked up from germline, CDR1 is LGHDT and CDR2 is YNNKEL (reference sequence). CDR3 nucleotide sequence: TGTGCCAGCAGCCAGCGGACGGGGTCAGATACGCAGTATTTT. Translation gives CASSQRTGSDTQYF.

This clonotype has ten or more counts. The gene calls are TRBV10-3 and TRBJ1-3; possible D gene TRBD1, 5 bases. V was pared by 6 bases and J by 4 bases, with 10 bases between. Germline V CDR1 and CDR2: ENHRY, SYGVKD. This CDR3 contains 13 residues. The CDR3 is CAIRDIGGNTIYF. DNA of the CDR3: TGTGCCATCAGGGACATTGGAGGAAACACCATATATTTT.

This clonotype was seen a few times. J is TRBJ2-7 and V is TRBV18, with D uncertain. CDR1 and CDR2 from the germline V gene are KGHSH and LQKENI. CDR3 length equals 14 residues. With 1 base removed from V and 0 bases from J, the gap between germline ends came to 7 bases. The CDR3 here is CASSPLDSSYEQYF. The CDR3 DNA reads TGTGCCAGCTCACCACTGGATAGCTCCTACGAGCAGTACTTC.

This clonotype was detected many times. The chain recombines TRBV10-2 with TRBJ2-1; D is ambiguous. There are 13 residues in the CDR3. Germline V gene lookup returns CDR1 WSHSY and CDR2 SAAADI. Trimming shortened V by 4 bases and J by 4 bases, and 8 bases separated the two germline ends. CDR3 region: CASSVGHYNEQFF. CDR3 DNA sequence: TGCGCCAGCAGTGTGGGTCATTACAATGAGCAGTTCTTC.

This clonotype was seen ten or more times. This chain joins TRBV12-3 or TRBV12-4 and TRBJ1-5, with 7 nucleotides matching TRBD1. V shed 3 bases, J shed 4 bases, and the junction held 3 bases outside the gene matches. This CDR3 contains 14 residues. The CDR3 nucleotides read TGTGCCAGCAGTTTTGGGACAGAGAATCAGCCCCAGCATTTT. Protein: CASSFGTENQPQHF.

This clonotype was recorded many times. The rearrangement uses TRBV20-1 and TRBJ1-4; TRBD1 might be the D (5 bases). The CDR3 runs 16 residues. Trimming left V 2 bases short and J 2 bases short, with 15 bases between. The germline CDR1 and CDR2 sequences are DFQATT and SNEGSKA (reference sequence). CDR3 nucleotides: TGCAGTGCTAGACCCTCTAGTGCAGGGACTAATGAAAAACTGTTTTTT. Encoded protein: CSARPSSAGTNEKLFF.

The count of this clonotype is one. CDR3 sequence reads: CASSAGIYNEQFF. CDR3 sequence (DNA): TGTGCCAGCAGCGCGGGGATCTACAATGAGCAGTTCTTC. This rearrangement joins TRBV7-2 to TRBJ2-1; D might be TRBD2 (6 bases). The CDR3 covers 13 residues. Trimming left V 5 bases short and J 3 bases short, with 8 bases between. In germline, CDR1 is SGHTA, CDR2 FQGNSA.

This clonotype was observed many times. The V and J genes are TRBV18 and TRBJ2-5; D possibly corresponds to TRBD2 (6 bases). CDR1 is KGHSH and CDR2 is LQKENI in the germline V gene. This CDR3 region has 15 residues. The V end was cut by 4 bases, the J end by 2 bases, with 14 bases between. The CDR3 is CASSLTAGPQETQYF. CDR3 nucleotide sequence: TGTGCCAGCTCACTCACTGCGGGACCTCAAGAGACCCAGTACTTC.

This clonotype appeared many times. CDR3 bases: TGTGCCAGCAGCTTAGGGATCCCACGGGGACTGTTTTTT. Translation: CASSLGIPRGLFF. The V call is TRBV7-9, the J call TRBJ1-4, with unresolved D. The CDR3 consists of 13 residues. V lost 1 base, J lost 13 bases, and 13 bases lay in between. Per the germline V gene, CDR1 is SEHNR and CDR2 is FQNEAQ (reference sequence).

This clonotype showed up many times. CDR3 sequence reads: CASSFLGGGQNIQYF. The CDR3 bases are TGTGCCAGCAGTTTCCTCGGGGGGGGTCAAAACATTCAGTACTTC. The chain has TRBV12-3 or TRBV12-4 and TRBJ2-4, with 8 bases identical to TRBD2. The CDR3 runs 15 residues. V shed 3 bases and J 5 bases; nucleotides not matched to a gene: 6.

This clonotype was found many times. The chain couples TRBV4-1 to TRBJ2-7; 7 bases line up with TRBD1. CDR1 and CDR2 (germline): MGHRA, YSYEKL. The CDR3 is made up of 13 amino acids. V gave up 4 bases and J gave up 5 bases; unmatched junction bases: 5. The CDR3 DNA is TGCGCCAGCAGCCTTACAGGGGCCCACGAGCAGTACTTC. This sequence encodes CASSLTGAHEQYF.

Ten or more counts support this clonotype. The chain employs TRBV18 and TRBJ2-2, with 8 bases matching TRBD2. With 8 bases clipped from V and 1 base from J, the junction kept 9 bases outside the gene matches. This CDR3 is built from 16 residues. CDR1 is KGHSH, CDR2 LQKENI, per germline. In DNA form, the CDR3 reads TGTGCCAGCCGAACCCAACTAGCGGTGAACACCGGGGAGCTGTTTTTT. Translation: CASRTQLAVNTGELFF.

Many counts were recorded for this clonotype. J is TRBJ2-4 and V is TRBV5-1, with 8 bases matching TRBD2. From germline, CDR1 is SGHRS and CDR2 YFSETQ. The CDR3 is 18 residues long. V lost 4 bases to trimming and J lost 0 bases; unmatched junction nucleotides: 12. CDR3 nucleotide sequence: TGCGCCAGCAGCCTTCCAGCGGGAGCGGAGCTAGCCAAAAACATTCAGTACTTC. Its protein product is CASSLPAGAELAKNIQYF.

This clonotype has a count of ten or more. The genes are TRBV4-2 and TRBJ2-3; 7 nucleotides line up with TRBD2. The CDR3 spans 15 residues. The ends lost 1 base at V and 6 bases at J; junction bases unmatched: 7. Germline lookup yields CDR1 LGHNA and CDR2 YNFKEQ. The CDR3 DNA is TGTGCCAGCAGCCAAGTGGCGGGAGTATCGGATACGCAGTATTTT. Amino acids: CASSQVAGVSDTQYF.

This clonotype was recorded at least ten times. V is TRBV20-1 and J is TRBJ1-6; no firm D call. The CDR3 is 13 residues long. The germline CDR1 and CDR2 sequences are DFQATT and SNEGSKA (reference sequence). V shed 3 bases and J shed 4 bases, with 7 bases lying between them. The CDR3 nucleotides read TGCAGTGCTAGTTCCGGTTATAATTCACCCCTCCACTTT. Protein sequence: CSASSGYNSPLHF.

The rearrangement uses TRBV7-2 and TRBJ1-2; D gene unclear. This CDR3 comprises 10 residues. The germline CDR1 and CDR2 sequences are SGHTA and FQGNSA. V was cut by 1 base and J by 6 bases, with 0 bases left in between. The CDR3 reads CASSLDGYTF. The CDR3 DNA is TGTGCCAGCAGCTTAGATGGCTACACCTTC. Full variable domain (missing parts from reference TRBV7-2 and TRBJ1-2): GAGVSQSPSNKVTEKGKDVELRCDPISGHTALYWYRQSLGQGLEFLIYFQGNSAPDKSGLPSDRFSAERTGGSVSTLTIQRTQQEDSAVYLCASSLDGYTFGSGTRLTVV.

This chain joins TRBV7-2 and TRBJ1-1; possible D gene TRBD1, 6 bases. This CDR3 has 14 amino acids. The V and J ends lost 1 base and 5 bases respectively, with 11 bases between them. The germline V gene has CDR1 SGHTA and CDR2 FQGNSA. The CDR3 reads CASSLVTGLTEAFF. The CDR3 DNA sequence: TGTGCCAGCAGCTTAGTCACAGGGCTTACTGAAGCTTTCTTT.